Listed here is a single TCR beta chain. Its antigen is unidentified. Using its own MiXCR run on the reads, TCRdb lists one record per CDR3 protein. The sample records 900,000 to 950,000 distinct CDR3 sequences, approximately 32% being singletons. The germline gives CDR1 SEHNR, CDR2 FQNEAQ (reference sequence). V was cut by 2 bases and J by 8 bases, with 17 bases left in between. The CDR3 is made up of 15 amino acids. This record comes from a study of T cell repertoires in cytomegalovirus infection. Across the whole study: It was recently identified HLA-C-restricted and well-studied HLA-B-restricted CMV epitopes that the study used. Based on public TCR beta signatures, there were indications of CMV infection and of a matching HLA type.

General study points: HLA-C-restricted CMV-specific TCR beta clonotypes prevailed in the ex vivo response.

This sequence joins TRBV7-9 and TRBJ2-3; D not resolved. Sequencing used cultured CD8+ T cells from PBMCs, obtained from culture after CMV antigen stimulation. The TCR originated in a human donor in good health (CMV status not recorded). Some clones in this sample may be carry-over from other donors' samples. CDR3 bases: TGTGCCAGCAGCTTACCTGACCGTGGGCACGGTACGCAGTATTTT. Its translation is CASSLPDRGHGTQYF. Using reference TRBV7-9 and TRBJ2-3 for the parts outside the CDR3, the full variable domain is DTGVSQNPRHKITKRGQNVTFRCDPISEHNRLYWYRQTLGQGPEFLTYFQNEAQLEKSRLLSDRFSAERPKGSFSTLEIQRTEQGDSAMYLCASSLPDRGHGTQYFGPGTRLTVL.